This TCR beta chain originates from a study of cytomegalovirus exposure and HLA in healthy donors. 60 Vbeta and 13 Jbeta primers were used in PCR. Data came from immunoSEQ multiplex PCR; TCRdb stores just in-frame clones and leaves some out. The sample shows 120,000 to 150,000 clones, just under 85% of them seen only once. V lost 4 bases and J lost 2, with 21 bases in between. The CDR3 length is 17 residues. Germline V gene data show CDR1 as MNHNS and CDR2 as SASEGT. V is TRBV6-1 and J is TRBJ2-7, with D possibly being TRBD2 (5 bases). The sequenced material came from PBMCs. The TCR comes from a man in his forties or fifties in good health and CMV-seropositive. The CDR3 DNA reads TGTGCCAGCAGTGGGAAAGAGGGCCTACATCTAACCTACGAGCAGTACTTC. As protein: CASSGKEGLHLTYEQYF.